These T cell receptor beta chains were read from a single sample in a study of identical twins. TCRdb re-called the 5' RACE reads through MiXCR, storing one row per CDR3 protein. Of hundreds of thousands of distinct CDR3 sequences in the sample, 10% to 15% were seen once. The same data also contributed to another study, on yellow fever vaccine responses in identical twins.

Sequencing input: CD8+ T cells sorted from blood. The source is a woman younger than 35 in good health. Each CDR3 is given with its conserved first and last residue. A D gene is named only where the DNA matches it firmly. For some rows the clone size is stated as once, few or many, or as a class when expanded; others skip it.

>14|TRBJ2-1|-|TRBV5-6|-
CASGHGTLPNEQFF
TGTGCCAGCGGCCACGGGACCCTCCCCAATGAGCAGTTCTTC
>13|TRBJ1-2|-|TRBV20-1|few
CSAPTDRVYGYTF
TGCAGTGCTCCGACGGACAGAGTCTATGGCTACACCTTC
>15|TRBJ2-5|-|TRBV11-2|-
CASSSLLQEQETQYF
TGTGCCAGCAGCAGCCTTTTGCAGGAGCAAGAGACCCAGTACTTC
>16|TRBJ2-1|TRBD2|TRBV7-7|few
CASSRTSGSPYNEQFF
TGTGCCAGCAGCAGGACTAGCGGGAGTCCTTACAATGAGCAGTTCTTC
>12|TRBJ1-3|-|TRBV12-3/TRBV12-4|-
CASSLGANTIYF
TGTGCCAGCAGTTTAGGAGCAAACACCATATATTTT
>17|TRBJ2-2|TRBD2|TRBV4-1|-
CASSHRLAGVGTGELFF
TGCGCCAGCAGCCACCGTTTAGCGGGAGTAGGTACCGGGGAGCTGTTTTTT
>16|TRBJ2-2|-|TRBV20-1|-
CSANLIGAPNTGELFF
TGCAGTGCTAACCTTATAGGGGCACCGAACACCGGGGAGCTGTTTTTT
>15|TRBJ2-3|-|TRBV4-1|-
CASSQESGNTDTQYF
TGCGCCAGCAGCCAAGAGTCCGGGAACACAGATACGCAGTATTTT
>13|TRBJ2-1|-|TRBV7-9|few
CASSRTYYDEQFF
TGTGCCAGCAGCCGGACCTATTACGATGAGCAGTTCTTC
>15|TRBJ2-3|-|TRBV2|-
CASKEATHGTDTQYF
TGTGCCAGCAAGGAAGCGACGCACGGGACAGATACGCAGTATTTT
>13|TRBJ1-6|-|TRBV7-3|many
CASSLGANSPLHF
TGTGCCAGCAGCTTGGGCGCAAATTCACCCCTCCACTTT
>14|TRBJ2-1|-|TRBV20-1|many
CSGSPVGNYNEQFF
TGCAGTGGGTCCCCGGTTGGCAACTACAATGAGCAGTTCTTC
>16|TRBJ2-1|-|TRBV5-5|few
CASSFRETGYYNEQFF
TGTGCCAGCAGCTTCCGAGAGACGGGCTACTACAATGAGCAGTTCTTC
>16|TRBJ2-3|-|TRBV12-3/TRBV12-4|-
CASSQEGGTRTDTQYF
TGTGCCAGCAGCCAAGAGGGGGGGACCCGCACAGATACGCAGTATTTT
>16|TRBJ2-5|TRBD2|TRBV5-6|-
CASSFGTSGGQETQYF
TGTGCCAGCAGCTTCGGGACTAGCGGGGGTCAAGAGACCCAGTACTTC
>14|TRBJ2-7|TRBD2|TRBV5-1|-
CASSLRTSFHEQYF
TGCGCCAGCAGCTTACGGACTAGCTTCCACGAGCAGTACTTC
>15|TRBJ2-3|TRBD2|TRBV10-2|few
CASSESVSGTDTQYF
TGCGCCAGCAGTGAGTCCGTTAGCGGGACAGATACGCAGTATTTT
>15|TRBJ2-2|-|TRBV15|few
CATSRGSADTGELFF
TGTGCCACCAGCAGAGGAAGTGCAGACACCGGGGAGCTGTTTTTT
>14|TRBJ1-1|TRBD1|TRBV2|few
CANRQGPMNTEAFF
TGTGCCAACCGACAGGGACCCATGAACACTGAAGCTTTCTTT
>13|TRBJ1-4|-|TRBV28|-
CASEGVQYEKLFF
TGTGCCAGCGAGGGGGTACAATATGAAAAACTGTTTTTT
>14|TRBJ2-7|-|TRBV4-1|few
CASSQLVGPYEQYF
TGCGCCAGCAGCCAACTGGTAGGCCCCTACGAGCAGTACTTC
>14|TRBJ2-4|-|TRBV12-3/TRBV12-4|-
CASTHSMAKNIQYF
TGTGCCAGCACCCATTCGATGGCCAAAAACATTCAGTACTTC
>16|TRBJ2-2|TRBD1|TRBV5-1|-
CASSSPGGYYTGELFF
TGCGCCAGCAGCTCCCCAGGGGGATATTACACCGGGGAGCTGTTTTTT
>19|TRBJ2-1|TRBD2|TRBV2|-
CASSGPSGGLVPGYNEQFF
TGTGCCAGCAGTGGCCCTAGCGGGGGATTGGTGCCGGGTTACAATGAGCAGTTCTTC
>19|TRBJ2-3|TRBD2|TRBV11-2|few
CASSDRPGLAGVLSDTQYF
TGTGCCAGCAGCGACCGGCCGGGACTAGCGGGAGTTTTATCAGATACGCAGTATTTT
>15|TRBJ2-1|TRBD2|TRBV6-4|-
CASSEGAGGYNEQFF
TGTGCCAGCAGTGAAGGTGCGGGGGGATACAATGAGCAGTTCTTC
>15|TRBJ2-5|TRBD2|TRBV7-8|few
CASSPSGTNRGAQYF
TGTGCCAGCAGCCCCTCCGGGACTAACCGAGGGGCCCAGTACTTC
>13|TRBJ2-7|TRBD1|TRBV25-1|many
CASSGDRGYEQYF
TGTGCCAGCAGCGGGGACAGGGGGTACGAGCAGTACTTC
>13|TRBJ2-1|-|TRBV12-3/TRBV12-4|many
CASSLVGDNEQFF
TGTGCCAGCAGTTTAGTGGGAGACAATGAGCAGTTCTTC
>15|TRBJ2-3|-|TRBV2|-
CASRTGPPAADTQYF
TGTGCCAGCAGAACCGGGCCGCCCGCGGCAGATACGCAGTATTTT
>14|TRBJ1-5|-|TRBV28|many
CASSYGDSNQPQHF
TGTGCCAGCAGTTACGGAGATAGCAATCAGCCCCAGCATTTT
>13|TRBJ1-1|-|TRBV5-5|few
CASSLDNPSFAFF
TGTGCCAGCAGCTTGGATAACCCCTCTTTCGCTTTCTTT
>14|TRBJ2-1|-|TRBV18|few
CASSPPVSHNEQFF
TGTGCCAGCTCACCACCGGTTAGCCACAATGAGCAGTTCTTC
>16|TRBJ2-5|TRBD2|TRBV27|-
CASSLDGGREWETQYF
TGTGCCAGCAGTTTAGACGGCGGGAGGGAGTGGGAGACCCAGTACTTC
>15|TRBJ2-7|-|TRBV2|-
CASGSSWDRSYEQYF
TGTGCCAGCGGGTCCTCGTGGGATAGGTCCTACGAGCAGTACTTC
>16|TRBJ2-1|TRBD2|TRBV10-3|-
CAISETGLAGSNEQFF
TGTGCCATCAGTGAGACTGGGCTAGCGGGGAGTAATGAGCAGTTCTTC
>14|TRBJ2-1|TRBD2|TRBV27|few
CASSWRTSGPLTFF
TGTGCCAGCAGTTGGCGGACTAGCGGACCTTTAACGTTCTTC
>12|TRBJ2-3|-|TRBV9|few
CASSVIADTQYF
TGTGCCAGCAGCGTAATAGCAGATACGCAGTATTTT
>15|TRBJ1-4|-|TRBV9|few
CASSVAASSGEKLFF
TGTGCCAGCAGCGTAGCAGCCAGCAGCGGTGAAAAACTGTTTTTT
>14|TRBJ2-2|-|TRBV5-5|many
CASGPNANTGELFF
TGTGCCAGCGGACCCAACGCCAACACCGGGGAGCTGTTTTTT